A selection of T cell receptor beta chains follows, all from one sample in a study of breast tumors, draining lymph nodes, adjacent tissues. MiXCR was run by TCRdb on the multiplex PCR reads, yielding one entry per CDR3 protein. The sample comprises some 170,000 distinct CDR3 sequences, around a third of which are singletons, and 3.8% rests with the top ten. Sample: axillary lymph node tissue. The receptors derive from a female donor with breast cancer. Some clones in this sample may be carry-over from other donors' samples. Both conserved end residues are part of each CDR3. D genes are given only for firm matches. Clone sizes are given selectively: once, few, many, or a class where the clone is expanded.

CAASDSRGRVGEQYF,TGTGCCGCCAGTGATTCGAGGGGCAGGGTCGGGGAGCAGTACTTC,TRBJ2-7,TRBV24-1,-,-
CASSLVAGAETQYF,TGTGCCAGCAGCCTAGTAGCGGGAGCAGAGACCCAGTACTTC,TRBJ2-5,TRBV9,TRBD2,many
CASSALAGGPGNEQFF,TGCGCCAGCAGCGCACTAGCGGGGGGGCCCGGCAATGAGCAGTTCTTC,TRBJ2-1,TRBV5-1,TRBD2,many
CASSFFSAGTGEAFF,TGTGCCAGCAGTTTCTTTTCGGCCGGTACAGGGGAAGCTTTCTTT,TRBJ1-1,TRBV28,-,-
CASSDGDPPLPSF,TGTGCCAGCAGTGACGGGGATCCCCCACTCCCATCCTTC,TRBJ2-7,TRBV6-6,-,many
CASSVEGGTEPQHF,TGTGCCAGCAGCGTAGAAGGGGGGACGGAGCCCCAGCATTTT,TRBJ1-5,TRBV9,-,many
CASSLDSGGTEALF,TGTGCCAGCAGCTTAGATTCGGGTGGCACTGAAGCTCTCTTT,TRBJ1-1,TRBV11-1,-,-
CASSYQGRGIARGYTF,TGTGCCAGCAGTTACCAGGGAAGAGGAATCGCGCGCGGCTACACCTTC,TRBJ1-2,TRBV6-2/TRBV6-3,-,many
CASSPGGDEQYF,TGTGCCAGCAGCCCCGGGGGGGACGAGCAGTACTTC,TRBJ2-7,TRBV7-9,TRBD2,many
CASSITSGYEQYF,TGTGCCAGCAGTATCACTAGCGGCTACGAGCAGTACTTC,TRBJ2-7,TRBV12-3/TRBV12-4,TRBD2,many
CASSQDPGAGTSGTYEQYF,TGTGCCAGCAGCCAAGATCCCGGCGCGGGGACTAGCGGAACCTACGAGCAGTACTTC,TRBJ2-7,TRBV3-1,TRBD2,many
CASSLVFWAFSDEKLFF,TGTGCCAGCAGCTTGGTTTTTTGGGCATTCAGCGATGAAAAACTGTTTTTT,TRBJ1-4,TRBV5-5,-,-
CATSDLHIAGEQLF,TGTGCCACCAGTGATTTACATATAGCGGGGGAGCAGCTCTTC,TRBJ2-1,TRBV24-1,TRBD2,-
CASGESGGRSNQPQHF,TGTGCCAGCGGGGAGTCCGGTGGTCGGAGCAATCAGCCCCAGCATTTT,TRBJ1-5,TRBV9,-,many
CASRGRVNTGELFF,TGTGCCAGCAGGGGGCGGGTGAACACCGGGGAGCTGTTTTTT,TRBJ2-2,TRBV27,-,many
CASRRTGSGNTIYF,TGTGCCAGCAGACGGACAGGGTCAGGAAACACCATATATTTT,TRBJ1-3,TRBV6-5,TRBD1,many
CASSRDEQYF,TGTGCCAGCAGCAGGGACGAGCAGTACTTC,TRBJ2-7,TRBV2,-,-
CASSPSSYNSPLHF,TGTGCCAGCAGCCCGAGCTCCTATAATTCACCCCTCCACTTT,TRBJ1-6,TRBV7-9,-,many
CSARSGGFDSGANVLTF,TGCAGTGCTAGAAGTGGGGGATTTGACTCTGGGGCCAACGTCCTGACTTTC,TRBJ2-6,TRBV20-1,-,many
CASRDSDIQPQHF,TGTGCCAGCAGAGACTCCGACATTCAGCCCCAGCATTTT,TRBJ1-5,TRBV25-1,-,-
CASSQGIEAFF,TGCGCCAGCAGCCAAGGGATTGAAGCTTTCTTT,TRBJ1-1,TRBV4-1,-,-
CASGTAHSNQPQYF,TGTGCCAGCGGGACAGCTCATAGCAATCAGCCCCAGTACTTC,TRBJ2-5,TRBV28,TRBD1,-
CSARVGSRGIDEQFF,TGCAGTGCTAGGGTTGGGAGCAGGGGGATCGATGAACAGTTCTTC,TRBJ2-1,TRBV20-1,TRBD1,few
CASSLERGTSGANVLTF,TGTGCCAGCAGCTTAGAGAGGGGAACCTCTGGGGCCAACGTCCTGACTTTC,TRBJ2-6,TRBV11-2,-,few
CASKRGNTEAFF,TGTGCCAGCAAGAGGGGTAACACTGAAGCTTTCTTT,TRBJ1-1,TRBV27,-,-
CSASPGTDINQPQHF,TGCAGTGCTAGTCCCGGGACAGATATCAATCAGCCCCAGCATTTT,TRBJ1-5,TRBV20-1,TRBD1,many
CASSPQNNEQFF,TGTGCCAGCAGCCCCCAGAACAATGAGCAGTTCTTC,TRBJ2-1,TRBV9,-,many
CASSRFDRDTDTQYF,TGCGCCAGCAGCCGGTTTGACAGGGACACAGATACGCAGTATTTT,TRBJ2-3,TRBV4-3,TRBD1,many
CASSQERGGGGYGYTF,TGCGCCAGCAGCCAAGAACGCGGTGGCGGTGGGTATGGCTACACCTTC,TRBJ1-2,TRBV4-3,-,many
CASSGTGGRGGYTF,TGTGCCAGCAGCGGGACAGGGGGCAGGGGTGGCTACACCTTC,TRBJ1-2,TRBV2,TRBD1,many
CSARGRGSSETQYF,TGCAGTGCTCGGGGGAGGGGGTCCTCAGAGACCCAGTACTTC,TRBJ2-5,TRBV20-1,-,many
CASGLRQGNNEQSF,TGTGCCAGCGGCCTACGGCAGGGAAACAATGAGCAGTCCTTC,TRBJ2-1,TRBV9,-,few
CATSDWDSGNQPQHF,TGTGCCACCAGTGATTGGGACAGTGGCAATCAGCCCCAGCATTTT,TRBJ1-5,TRBV24-1,TRBD1,once
CAWRTRVGLGGNTIYF,TGTGCCTGGAGGACCCGGGTGGGGCTGGGAGGAAACACCATATATTTT,TRBJ1-3,TRBV30,-,many
CASSLLGGSNQPQHF,TGTGCCAGCAGTTTATTGGGCGGTAGCAATCAGCCCCAGCATTTT,TRBJ1-5,TRBV28,-,many
CSANTIRGTAFSGRAYNEQFF,TGCAGTGCTAATACTATCCGGGGGACAGCGTTTAGCGGGAGGGCCTACAATGAGCAGTTCTTC,TRBJ2-1,TRBV20-1,TRBD2,-
CASSRIAGGFEAQYF,TGTGCCAGCAGCCGGATAGCGGGGGGGTTCGAGGCCCAGTACTTC,TRBJ2-5,TRBV3-1,TRBD2,many
CASSIAEGHADTQYF,TGTGCCAGTAGTATAGCTGAGGGACACGCCGATACGCAGTATTTT,TRBJ2-3,TRBV19,-,many
CASSEQGFNEQFF,TGTGCCAGCAGTGAACAGGGTTTCAATGAGCAGTTCTTC,TRBJ2-1,TRBV2,-,many
CATSDSAGGAPTSGRSCNEQFF,TGTGCCACCAGTGATTCGGCAGGGGGCGCACCTACCAGCGGGAGGTCCTGCAATGAGCAGTTCTTC,TRBJ2-1,TRBV24-1,-,-